This passage covers 28 T cell receptor beta chains from one sample sequenced in a study of blood T cells in healthy people across ages. Sample-barcoded 5' priming and a J-beta primer mix drove a second PCR of roughly 6 to 12 cycles. TCRdb analysed the 5' RACE reads with MiXCR anew, one entry per CDR3 protein. The sample lists hundreds of thousands of distinct CDR3 sequences, roughly 31% seen once, with less than 20% in the top ten. The source material was blood. These receptors were taken from a woman of 80 years or more in good health.

The chain joins TRBV6-5 to TRBJ2-1; a possible D gene is TRBD1 (5 bases). The CDR3 covers 18 residues. The V gene's germline CDR1 is MNHEY and CDR2 SVGAGI. V lost 0 bases, J lost 1 base, and 16 bases lay in between. The DNA for the CDR3 is TGTGCCAGCAGTTACTCGAACCTTGGGGCCGGGTCCTACAATGAGCAGTTCTTC. Its translation is CASSYSNLGAGSYNEQFF.

This clonotype was counted between two and nine times. The chain employs TRBV5-1 and TRBJ2-2, with 7 bases fitting TRBD1. The length of the CDR3 is 17 residues. Germline CDR1 and CDR2: SGHRS and YFSETQ. The V and J ends lost 0 bases and 4 bases, in that order; junction bases with no gene match: 9. The CDR3 is CASSLVPGTDLTGELFF. The CDR3 bases are TGCGCCAGCAGCTTGGTGCCGGGGACAGACCTCACCGGGGAGCTGTTTTTT.

This clonotype was picked up many times. This chain links TRBV7-2 with TRBJ2-5; 10 positions agree with TRBD2. CDR1 SGHTA and CDR2 FQGNSA come from the germline V gene. This CDR3 comprises 15 residues. Trimming took 4 bases from V and 7 from J; bases not matched to a gene: 9. DNA of the CDR3: TGTGCCAGCAGCTCTGCTAGCGGGGGTTTAGGGACCCAGTACTTC. Protein: CASSSASGGLGTQYF.

Turning to this clonotype: This may arise from a read error, as a much more abundant clone is one base away. This chain links TRBV7-9 with TRBJ1-1; D is unclear. V gave up 5 bases and J gave up 4 bases, with 17 bases separating them. Germline-derived CDR1 and CDR2 are SEHNR and FQNEAQ (reference sequence). The CDR3 runs to 15 residues. CDR3 sequence: CASSTGMRQTTEAFF. CDR3 sequence (DNA): TGTGCCAGCAGCACGGGTATGAGGCAGACCACTGAAGCTTTCTTT.

Ten or more counts support this clonotype. The chain combines TRBV7-9 with TRBJ2-7, with 10 bases identical to TRBD2. J was trimmed by 4 bases and V by 8 bases; bases with no gene match: 2. This CDR3 is built from 12 residues. The germline V gene encodes CDR1 SEHNR and CDR2 FQNEAQ (reference sequence). Written as DNA, the CDR3 is TGTGCCAGCGGGACTAGCGTATACGAGCAGTACTTC. This encodes CASGTSVYEQYF.

This sequence joins TRBV7-9 and TRBJ2-1, with 7 nucleotides matching TRBD2. CDR1 SEHNR and CDR2 FQNEAQ come from the germline V gene (reference sequence). V was pared by 7 bases and J by 0 bases, with 15 bases of the junction left unmatched. The CDR3 totals 18 residues. The CDR3 DNA reads TGTGCCAGCAACTTTGTCCCTAGCGGCCTTAGCTCCTACAATGAGCAGTTCTTC. Its translation is CASNFVPSGLSSYNEQFF. The full variable domain, rest sourced from reference TRBV7-9 and TRBJ2-1, is DTGVSQNPRHKITKRGQNVTFRCDPISEHNRLYWYRQTLGQGPEFLTYFQNEAQLEKSRLLSDRFSAERPKGSFSTLEIQRTEQGDSAMYLCASNFVPSGLSSYNEQFFGPGTRLTVL.

This clonotype was recorded a few times. One end of the junction is discordant with germline, which a read error may explain. The J gene is TRBJ2-6, the V gene TRBV20-1; 7 bases map to TRBD2. The CDR3 extends over 16 amino acids. Germline lookup yields CDR1 DFQATT and CDR2 SNEGSKA (reference sequence). CDR3: CSARWGGNSGANVRTF. The CDR3 DNA reads TGCAGTGCTAGGTGGGGGGGGAACTCTGGGGCCAACGTCCGGACTTTC.

To note about this clonotype: A much larger clonotype is one base distant, so this may be a read error. The rearrangement joins TRBV4-2 to TRBJ2-5; D not resolved. V lost 5 bases, J lost 11 bases, and 18 bases lay in between. The length of the CDR3 is 13 residues. Germline values: CDR1 LGHNA, CDR2 YNFKEQ. This chain's CDR3 is CASSVGNSNEQYF. The CDR3 coding sequence is TGTGCCAGCAGCGTAGGCAATAGCAATGAGCAGTACTTC.

This clonotype was found a few times. A clone one base away is much larger, so this may be a read error. CDR3 amino acids: CAISESGQGEWNEQFF. The CDR3 coding sequence is TGTGCCATCAGTGAGTCGGGACAGGGGGAGTGGAATGAGCAGTTCTTC. The V call is TRBV10-3, the J call TRBJ2-1; TRBD1 matches 11 bases. The V and J ends lost 0 bases and 7 bases, in that order; junction bases with no gene match: 5. Looked up from germline, CDR1 is ENHRY and CDR2 is SYGVKD. The CDR3 runs to 16 residues.

V gene TRBV12-3 or TRBV12-4 combines with J gene TRBJ1-1; D is unresolved. CDR3 length: 13 amino acids. Trimming stripped 5 bases from V and 5 bases from J, with 12 bases between. In DNA form, the CDR3 reads TGTGCCAGCAGTCTTTACCCCGGGACTGAAGCTTTCTTT. Translating it yields CASSLYPGTEAFF.

The sample holds many counts of this clonotype. The chain combines TRBV20-1 with TRBJ2-5; 11 bases are a match to TRBD2. Germline V CDR1 and CDR2: DFQATT, SNEGSKA (reference sequence). This CDR3 comprises 13 residues. The CDR3 here is CRRASGGQETQYF. CDR3 in DNA: TGCAGGAGGGCTAGCGGGGGGCAAGAGACCCAGTACTTC.

This clonotype came up many times. The chain is built from TRBV6-5 and TRBJ2-7; D is ambiguous. V gave up 8 bases and J gave up 3 bases, with 8 bases separating them. CDR3 size: 11 residues. Germline CDR1 MNHEY, CDR2 SVGAGI. CDR3 nucleotides: TGTGCCAGCCTCGATGGCTACGAGCAGTACTTC. This translates into CASLDGYEQYF.

Details on this clonotype: Mismatch with germline at one junction end may stem from a read error. Written as DNA, the CDR3 is TGTGCCAGCAGCCCCCTCGGTACTAATGAAGAACTGTTTTTT. This gives the protein CASSPLGTNEELFF. This sequence joins TRBV9 and TRBJ1-4; D ambiguous. The CDR3 has 14 amino acids. Germline lookup yields CDR1 SGDLS and CDR2 YYNGEE.

As to this clonotype: Possible read error: a much larger clone is one base away. J is TRBJ2-7 and V is TRBV3-1; unclear D gene. The DNA matches TRBJ2-5 better at its end, which makes the J call doubtful. CDR1 and CDR2 from the germline V gene are LGHDT and YNNKEL (reference sequence). The length of the CDR3 is 14 residues. In DNA form, the CDR3 reads TGTGCCGGCAGCCAAGACGCCATCGGGGAGACCCAGTACTTC. Its translation: CAGSQDAIGETQYF.

This clonotype was recorded at least ten times. V gene TRBV5-1 combines with J gene TRBJ2-3; 7 nucleotides match TRBD1. There are 15 residues in the CDR3. J was trimmed by 4 bases and V by 0 bases; bases with no gene match: 5. The V gene's germline CDR1 is SGHRS and CDR2 YFSETQ. Here the CDR3 DNA reads TGCGCCAGCAGCTTGGTGACAGGGAAAGCAGATACGCAGTATTTT. Translation: CASSLVTGKADTQYF.

This clonotype was seen repeatedly, ten times or more. The rearrangement joins TRBV20-1 to TRBJ2-5; D may correspond to TRBD1 or TRBD2 (6 bases each). The CDR3 is 14 residues long. V lost 1 base to trimming and J lost 7 bases, with 16 bases between them. The germline gives CDR1 DFQATT, CDR2 SNEGSKA (reference sequence). Written as DNA, the CDR3 is TGCAGTGCTAGAGTCAACAGGGACTTTGGGACCCAGTACTTC. Translation: CSARVNRDFGTQYF.

The chain uses TRBV24-1 and TRBJ2-7; the D call may be TRBD1 or TRBD2 (7 bases each). The CDR3 is 15 residues long. Trimming removed 4 bases at V and 7 bases at J, with 19 bases between. Germline-derived CDR1 and CDR2 are KGHDR and SFDVKD. The CDR3 is CATSDPRQGGNEQYF. Here the CDR3 DNA reads TGTGCCACCAGTGACCCACGACAGGGAGGGAATGAGCAGTACTTC.

A note on this clonotype: A much larger clone differs by one base, so this may be a read error. The chain combines TRBV9 with TRBJ2-7; 7 nucleotides line up with TRBD2. Germline V gene lookup returns CDR1 SGDLS and CDR2 YYNGEE. Trimming removed 4 bases from V and 1 base from J; junction bases left unmatched: 17. This CDR3 is 18 amino acids long. The CDR3 coding sequence is TGTGCCAGCAGCATTGGCCTAGCGGCTATGGGTGGGTCCTACGAGCAGTACTTC. It translates to CASSIGLAAMGGSYEQYF.

The rearrangement joins TRBV20-1 to TRBJ2-2; the D gene is possibly TRBD1 (5 bases). Trimming left V 6 bases short and J 1 base short, with 12 bases between. The CDR3 has 14 residues. CDR1 is DFQATT, CDR2 SNEGSKA, per germline (reference sequence). The CDR3 DNA follows: TGCAGTGCCCCCAGGGTGGGGAACACCGGGGAGCTGTTTTTT. Its protein is CSAPRVGNTGELFF.

With regard to this clonotype: A much larger clone is a single base away; this may be a read error. V usage is TRBV6-2 or TRBV6-3 and J usage is TRBJ2-1, with D perhaps TRBD2 (6 bases). Looked up from germline, CDR1 is MNHEY and CDR2 is SVGEGT. V lost 2 bases and J 8 bases, leaving 7 bases between the germline ends. The CDR3 has 12 residues. This CDR3 reads CASSYPGDEQFF. CDR3 DNA sequence: TGTGCCAGCAGTTACCCGGGGGATGAGCAGTTCTTC.

V gene TRBV5-1 combines with J gene TRBJ2-7, with TRBD2 matching over 8 bases. CDR3 size: 15 residues. CDR1 and CDR2 (germline): SGHRS, YFSETQ. V lost 0 bases and J lost 5; bases outside the gene matches: 7. The CDR3 nucleotides are TGCGCCAGCAGCTTGGTAACTAGCGGTAGTGACGAGCAGTACTTC. Translating it yields CASSLVTSGSDEQYF.

This clonotype was seen repeatedly, ten times or more. V and J are TRBV11-2 and TRBJ2-1; tentative D call: TRBD2 (5 bases). CDR1 is SGHAT, CDR2 FQNNGV, per germline. The CDR3 has 15 residues. Trimming took 5 bases from V and 3 from J, leaving 14 bases between them. For the CDR3, the DNA is TGTGCCAGCAGCGCCCTGAGGACTTACTACAATGAGCAGTTCTTC. This gives the protein CASSALRTYYNEQFF.

This clonotype was recorded at least ten times. The V gene is TRBV7-2, the J gene TRBJ2-7; TRBD2 is a possible D gene (7 bases). This CDR3 has 15 amino acids. V gave up 5 bases and J gave up 6 bases, with 20 bases separating them. Germline V gene lookup returns CDR1 SGHTA and CDR2 FQGNSA. The CDR3 protein is CASSPTPQGGGEQYF. CDR3 DNA sequence: TGTGCCAGCAGCCCTACCCCACAGGGAGGGGGCGAGCAGTACTTC.

The V gene is TRBV30, the J gene TRBJ1-1; 7 nucleotides align to TRBD1. Losses at the gene ends were 3 bases for V and 0 bases for J; bases not matched to a gene: 10. Germline V gene data show CDR1 as GTSNPN and CDR2 as SVGIG (reference sequence). There are 16 residues in the CDR3. CDR3 protein: CAWSHRGLLMNTEAFF. CDR3 coding DNA: TGTGCCTGGAGCCATAGGGGGCTCCTAATGAACACTGAAGCTTTCTTT.

On this clonotype itself: This may come from a read error, since a much larger clone is one base off. This chain links TRBV20-1 with TRBJ2-1; a weak D match, TRBD2 (5 bases). This CDR3 region has 13 residues. CDR1 is DFQATT and CDR2 is SNEGSKA in the germline V gene (reference sequence). Deletions cut 1 base from V and 13 bases from J, with 17 bases between. The CDR3 DNA reads TGCAGTGCTAGAGGGGTAGCCGGGGAGACCCAGTTCTTC. It encodes CSARGVAGETQFF.

In this sample, this clonotype turned up once. Its ends do not fully match the called genes, so a read error is possible. The rearrangement uses TRBV4-1 and TRBJ2-1, with D hard to call. The germline gives CDR1 MGHRA, CDR2 YSYEKL. This CDR3 has 12 residues. CDR3 sequence reads: CAGSQVANEQFF. CDR3 DNA: TGCGCCGGCAGCCAAGTGGCGAATGAACAGTTCTTC.

This clonotype was counted a few times. A read error is possible here, since a much larger clone lies one base away. V and J are TRBV29-1 and TRBJ2-1; D may match TRBD1 or TRBD2 (6 bases each). The J call may be in error: the DNA end matches TRBJ2-7 better. This CDR3 spans 14 amino acids. The germline V gene has CDR1 SQVTM and CDR2 ANQGSEA. CDR3 sequence reads: CSVVGAGGYNEQYF. The DNA of the CDR3 is TGCAGCGTTGTGGGGGCAGGAGGGTACAATGAGCAGTACTTC.

This clonotype was seen ten or more times. This chain connects TRBV7-2 to TRBJ2-1, with D unresolved. V lost 4 bases and J lost 0, with 13 bases in between. The CDR3 spans 16 residues. Germline V gene lookup returns CDR1 SGHTA and CDR2 FQGNSA. CDR3 loop: CASSSFLGSSYNEQFF. Here the CDR3 DNA reads TGTGCCAGCAGCTCGTTCTTGGGCAGCTCCTACAATGAGCAGTTCTTC.